The rows below give T cell receptor beta chains drawn from one sample of a study of cytomegalovirus exposure and HLA in healthy donors. Repertoires were generated with immunoSEQ multiplex PCR, while TCRdb's copy carries only in-frame clones and drops some. The sample carries about 150,000 clones, about 8.9% recorded once. The sample taken for sequencing was PBMCs. Receptors originate from a man aged 50 to 59 in good health and CMV-seronegative. Each CDR3 is given with its conserved first and last residue. A D gene is named only where the DNA matches it firmly. Clone size is given for some rows only: seen once, a few or many times, or a class if the clone is expanded.

abundance,j_gene,v_gene,d_gene,CDR3nt,CDR3aa
few,TRBJ1-2,TRBV28,TRBD1,TGTGCCAGCAGTTTATCGGGGACAGCCCATAACTATGGCTACACCTTC,CASSLSGTAHNYGYTF
few,TRBJ2-3,TRBV9,NA,TGTGCCAGCAGCCCCGGACTGAGCACAGATACGCAGTATTTT,CASSPGLSTDTQYF
NA,TRBJ1-2,TRBV6-5,NA,TGTGCCAGCAGACCCGGGACATCATCGTATGGCTACACCTTC,CASRPGTSSYGYTF
few,TRBJ1-4,TRBV10-3,NA,TGTGCCATCAGTGAACGGACAGCTGAAAAACTGTTTTTT,CAISERTAEKLFF
many,TRBJ2-2,TRBV2,TRBD2,TGTGCCAGCAGGAGGGGGGGGACTAGCAGATCCGGGGAGCTGTTTTTT,CASRRGGTSRSGELFF
few,TRBJ2-3,TRBV2,TRBD2,TGTGCCAGCAGGGGGACTAGCGGGGACACAGATACGCAGTATTTT,CASRGTSGDTDTQYF
NA,TRBJ2-1,TRBV29-1,TRBD1,TGCAGCGTTGATTCCAGGGGGTTGCGCAATGAGCAGTTCTTC,CSVDSRGLRNEQFF
NA,TRBJ2-1,TRBV2,TRBD2,TGTGCCAGCAGTTGGACTAGCGGGGGGCCCACCGAGCAGTTCTTC,CASSWTSGGPTEQFF
few,TRBJ2-7,TRBV27,NA,TGTGCCAGCAGTGAGGGACAACGCTACGAGCAGTACTTC,CASSEGQRYEQYF
few,TRBJ2-5,TRBV5-1,NA,TGCGCCAGCAGCCAGCAGGGTAGTGAGACCCAGTACTTC,CASSQQGSETQYF
NA,TRBJ2-7,TRBV19,TRBD1,TGTGCCAGTAGTACCACCGGGACAGGTCCCTACGAGCAGTACTTC,CASSTTGTGPYEQYF
NA,TRBJ2-5,TRBV29-1,NA,TGCAGCGTTGACGTGGAGGAGGCAGAGACCCAGTACTTC,CSVDVEEAETQYF
NA,TRBJ1-1,TRBV11-3,NA,TGTGCCAGCAGCTTAGGCAGGGCTGAAGCTTTCTTT,CASSLGRAEAFF
few,TRBJ2-1,TRBV14,NA,TGTGCCAGCAGCCCCCGGGACTTAGACAATGAGCAGTTCTTC,CASSPRDLDNEQFF
NA,TRBJ2-5,TRBV7-6,TRBD2,TGTGCCAGCAGCCTAATAGCGGGAGGAACCTCCCAAGAGACCCAGTACTTC,CASSLIAGGTSQETQYF
few,TRBJ1-4,TRBV19,NA,TGTGCCAGTAAGGGGGAATTTACAACTAATGAAAAACTGTTTTTT,CASKGEFTTNEKLFF